Listed below are T cell receptor beta chains from one sample, sequenced in a study of shared clonotypes between healthy human individuals. Repertoires were generated with immunoSEQ multiplex PCR, while TCRdb's copy carries only in-frame clones and drops some. The profile shows about 2.2 million clones, 93% of them singletons. Sequenced sample: naive CD8+ T cells from PBMCs. These receptors all stem from a man in his late teens or twenties in good health. Some clones in this sample may be carry-over from other donors' samples. CDR3s include the opening cysteine and the closing phenylalanine or tryptophan. The order of the fields is D gene, CDR3 length, J gene, V gene, clone size, CDR3 DNA, CDR3 protein. The D gene is left open where the match is weak. Size is omitted from some rows. Given values are once, few, many or a class for expanded clones.

d_call: TRBD2; cdr3_length: 16; j_call: TRBJ2-1; v_call: TRBV6-6; clone_size: NA; cdr3_nt: TGTGCCAGCACGTTAGACCGGACTAGCGGGAGCAATGAGCAGTTCTTC; cdr3_aa: CASTLDRTSGSNEQFF
d_call: TRBD1; cdr3_length: 16; j_call: TRBJ1-2; v_call: TRBV4-1; clone_size: NA; cdr3_nt: TGCGCCAGCAGCCAAGATATGACAGGGACTAACTATGGCTACACCTTC; cdr3_aa: CASSQDMTGTNYGYTF
d_call: TRBD1; cdr3_length: 19; j_call: TRBJ1-2; v_call: TRBV4-3; clone_size: once; cdr3_nt: TGCGCCAGCAGCCTAACCTTCGGGACGACAGGGACCTCTAACTATGGCTACACCTTC; cdr3_aa: CASSLTFGTTGTSNYGYTF
d_call: NA; cdr3_length: 13; j_call: TRBJ2-7; v_call: TRBV11-2; clone_size: NA; cdr3_nt: TGTGCCAGCAGCCCAACTGCGGGCTACGAGCAGTACTTC; cdr3_aa: CASSPTAGYEQYF
d_call: TRBD1; cdr3_length: 17; j_call: TRBJ1-4; v_call: TRBV7-9; clone_size: NA; cdr3_nt: TGTGCCAGCAGCCAATACAGGGGGGTAGCGGCTAATGAAAAACTGTTTTTT; cdr3_aa: CASSQYRGVAANEKLFF
d_call: NA; cdr3_length: 14; j_call: TRBJ1-1; v_call: TRBV9; clone_size: NA; cdr3_nt: TGTGCCAGCAGCGTAGCTACTAGGGACGCAGAAGCTTTCTTT; cdr3_aa: CASSVATRDAEAFF
d_call: TRBD1; cdr3_length: 16; j_call: TRBJ2-2; v_call: TRBV15; clone_size: NA; cdr3_nt: TGTGCCACCAGCAGGGAAACCGGGACAGGGGCCGGGGAGCTGTTTTTT; cdr3_aa: CATSRETGTGAGELFF
d_call: NA; cdr3_length: 15; j_call: TRBJ2-3; v_call: TRBV28; clone_size: NA; cdr3_nt: TGTGCCAGCACCCCCCTACTAGTTCCGGTAGATACGCAGTATTTT; cdr3_aa: CASTPLLVPVDTQYF
d_call: TRBD2; cdr3_length: 16; j_call: TRBJ2-2; v_call: TRBV19; clone_size: once; cdr3_nt: TGTGCCAGTAGCGGGACTAGCGGGAGTTCGCAGGGGGAGCTGTTTTTT; cdr3_aa: CASSGTSGSSQGELFF
d_call: NA; cdr3_length: 14; j_call: TRBJ2-2; v_call: TRBV27; clone_size: NA; cdr3_nt: TGTGCCAGCAGTCCACTCCCCTACACCGGGGAGCTGTTTTTT; cdr3_aa: CASSPLPYTGELFF
d_call: NA; cdr3_length: 14; j_call: TRBJ1-4; v_call: TRBV25-1; clone_size: few; cdr3_nt: TGTGCCAGCAGTGAATACGGGCACAATGAAAAACTGTTTTTT; cdr3_aa: CASSEYGHNEKLFF
d_call: NA; cdr3_length: 14; j_call: TRBJ1-1; v_call: TRBV5-1; clone_size: NA; cdr3_nt: TGCGCCAGCACGGGTTTGGAGGATTCTACTGAAGCTTTCTTT; cdr3_aa: CASTGLEDSTEAFF
d_call: NA; cdr3_length: 17; j_call: TRBJ2-1; v_call: TRBV21-1; clone_size: NA; cdr3_nt: TGTGCCAGCAGCAAAGTGGGTCGGACTAGCGGTTACAATGAGCAGTTCTTC; cdr3_aa: CASSKVGRTSGYNEQFF
d_call: NA; cdr3_length: 15; j_call: TRBJ2-5; v_call: TRBV6-5; clone_size: NA; cdr3_nt: TGTGCCAGCAGTTACGAAGGGGCCCACCGGGAGACCCAGTACTTC; cdr3_aa: CASSYEGAHRETQYF
d_call: TRBD2; cdr3_length: 19; j_call: TRBJ2-7; v_call: TRBV7-2; clone_size: NA; cdr3_nt: TGTGCCAGCAGCTTATTTGTGGGCCGACTAGCGGGTGCTGCCTACGAGCAGTACTTC; cdr3_aa: CASSLFVGRLAGAAYEQYF
d_call: NA; cdr3_length: 16; j_call: TRBJ1-4; v_call: TRBV28; clone_size: NA; cdr3_nt: TGTGCCAGCAGTTTCGGGGGACGGGGCACTAATGAAAAACTGTTTTTT; cdr3_aa: CASSFGGRGTNEKLFF
d_call: NA; cdr3_length: 13; j_call: TRBJ1-2; v_call: TRBV6-5; clone_size: NA; cdr3_nt: TGTGCCATCAGTAGCAAGGGAACGTCCGGCTACACCTTC; cdr3_aa: CAISSKGTSGYTF
d_call: NA; cdr3_length: 15; j_call: TRBJ2-3; v_call: TRBV30; clone_size: NA; cdr3_nt: TGTGCCTGGAGGGGCCGTAAGGGCGAGACAGATACGCAGTATTTT; cdr3_aa: CAWRGRKGETDTQYF
d_call: TRBD1; cdr3_length: 18; j_call: TRBJ2-4; v_call: TRBV7-6; clone_size: NA; cdr3_nt: TGTGCCAGCAGCCCCCAGGACAGGGGGTTACTAGCCAAAAACATTCAGTACTTC; cdr3_aa: CASSPQDRGLLAKNIQYF
d_call: NA; cdr3_length: 14; j_call: TRBJ2-5; v_call: TRBV7-6; clone_size: NA; cdr3_nt: TGTGCCAGCAGCTTAATCTACAGGGAAGAGACCCAGTACTTC; cdr3_aa: CASSLIYREETQYF
d_call: NA; cdr3_length: 16; j_call: TRBJ2-7; v_call: TRBV7-9; clone_size: NA; cdr3_nt: TGTGCCAGCAGCCTTCCGACGGGACCCCATACCTACGAGCAGTACTTC; cdr3_aa: CASSLPTGPHTYEQYF
d_call: TRBD1; cdr3_length: 16; j_call: TRBJ1-1; v_call: TRBV19; clone_size: NA; cdr3_nt: TGTGCCAGTAGTATCTGGTGGACAGGGGGAGAAACTGAAGCTTTCTTT; cdr3_aa: CASSIWWTGGETEAFF
d_call: NA; cdr3_length: 15; j_call: TRBJ2-2; v_call: TRBV14; clone_size: NA; cdr3_nt: TGTGCCAGCAGCCAAGGGCAGAGGAACACCGGGGAGCTGTTTTTT; cdr3_aa: CASSQGQRNTGELFF
d_call: TRBD1; cdr3_length: 17; j_call: TRBJ2-6; v_call: TRBV7-9; clone_size: NA; cdr3_nt: TGTGCCAGCAGCCCCCCTCAGGGGGACTCTGGGGCCAACGTCCTGACTTTC; cdr3_aa: CASSPPQGDSGANVLTF
d_call: NA; cdr3_length: 16; j_call: TRBJ2-7; v_call: TRBV28; clone_size: NA; cdr3_nt: TGTGCCAGCAGTACCCCCATGGAGCAGAGCTCCTACGAGCAGTACTTC; cdr3_aa: CASSTPMEQSSYEQYF
d_call: NA; cdr3_length: 14; j_call: TRBJ2-1; v_call: TRBV27; clone_size: NA; cdr3_nt: TGTGCCAGCAGTTTAACGGGGTGGTTGAATGAGCAGTTCTTC; cdr3_aa: CASSLTGWLNEQFF